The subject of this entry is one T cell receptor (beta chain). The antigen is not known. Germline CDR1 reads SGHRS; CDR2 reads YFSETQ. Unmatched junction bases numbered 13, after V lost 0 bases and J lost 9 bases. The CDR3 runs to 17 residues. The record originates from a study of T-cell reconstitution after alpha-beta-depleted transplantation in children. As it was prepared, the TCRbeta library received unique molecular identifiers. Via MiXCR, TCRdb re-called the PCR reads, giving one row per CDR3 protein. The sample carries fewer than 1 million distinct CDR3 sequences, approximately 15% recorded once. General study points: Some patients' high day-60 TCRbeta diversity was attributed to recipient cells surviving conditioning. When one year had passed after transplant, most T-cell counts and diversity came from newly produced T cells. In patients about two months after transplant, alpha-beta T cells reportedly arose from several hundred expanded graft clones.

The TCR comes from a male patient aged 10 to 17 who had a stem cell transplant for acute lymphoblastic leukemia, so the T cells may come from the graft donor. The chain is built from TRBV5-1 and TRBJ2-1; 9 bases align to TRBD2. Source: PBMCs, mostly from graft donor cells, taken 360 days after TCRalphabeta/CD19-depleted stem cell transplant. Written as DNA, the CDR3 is TGCGCCAGCAGCTTGGCCTTGTCTAGCGGGAAGGGGGGTGAGCAGTTCTTC. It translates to CASSLALSSGKGGEQFF.